This T cell receptor beta chain was profiled in a study of patients and donors after allogeneic stem cell transplantation. This CDR3 has 15 amino acids. The trim removed 10 bases at V and 3 bases at J, leaving 10 bases unmatched. Germline V gives CDR1 ENHRY, CDR2 SYGVKD. MiXCR, applied by TCRdb to the RT-PCR reads, yields one record per CDR3 protein. The data hold some 230,000 distinct CDR3 sequences, with about 14% observed a single time. A few counts support this clonotype. This sequence joins TRBV10-3 and TRBJ2-2, with 8 bases lining up with TRBD1. Sequenced material: blood, either unsorted or a sorted T cell fraction (not recorded which). This sequence was found in a human donor who was either an allogeneic HSCT recipient or a stem cell or donor lymphocyte infusion donor (not recorded which). It is not recorded whose cells these are; they may come from a transplant donor. CDR3 coding DNA: TGTGCCACTACTAGGGAGGACAGGGACACCGGGGAGCTGTTTTTT. This sequence encodes CATTREDRDTGELFF.